Given below is one TCR beta chain in context. This clonotype has just one count. The specificity of this receptor is unknown. No much larger clone is present one base from it, and per-base qualities are unavailable. TCR beta repertoires were profiled from peripheral blood of some 13 young patients with multiple sclerosis to demonstrate the VDJtools post-analysis software. Multiple sclerosis patients were children and adolescents aged about 6 to 16 years. This sample was included in a study of post-analysis software for immune sequencing data (dated by TCRdb to the mid-2010s). In the study overall: Recorded disease courses included relapsing-remitting, secondary progressive and progressive-relapsing multiple sclerosis, with some patients lacking subtype annotation. The multiple sclerosis patient repertoires were compared with about a dozen previously published healthy control repertoires from donors aged roughly 6 to 27 years. A subset of samples was prepared in parallel using single-end sample barcoding, then pooled and co-amplified after Illumina adapter ligation. General findings and caveats noted by the study authors: The multiple sclerosis patient group was slightly younger than the control group. Multiple sclerosis patients had significantly lower normalized Chao1 diversity than controls, a result that suggests substantial peripheral T-cell clonal expansion. Patients showed significantly higher frequencies than controls for roughly five TRBV segments, among them TRBV5-6, TRBV5-1 and TRBV20-1. Direct clustering with F measure showed strong co-clustering of samples prepared in the same batch, prompting a batch-effect correction.

The library was produced with PCR. Sequencing used an Illumina HiSeq 2500. To reduce PCR and sequencing biases, unique molecular identifiers were incorporated into the TCR beta cDNA libraries. About 500,000 cDNA molecules were obtained for every 1 to 10 million input T cells, so each molecule roughly corresponded to one T cell. The same protocol used for the earlier healthy control dataset was applied to prepare and sequence the patient libraries. Samples belonging to the same batch were prepared together, multiplexed and sequenced on a shared HiSeq lane. The authors' analysis ran thus. Raw barcoded reads were processed with MIGEC, discarding single-read molecular identifier groups before consensus assembly and CDR3 extraction. VDJtools was used for post-analysis of the clonotype tables, and diversity was normalized by down-sampling every dataset to the size of the smallest sample. In repertoire overlap clustering, CDR3 amino acid sequences, but not nucleotide sequences, were matched to correct batch-related cross-sample contamination. TCRdb applied fastp at Q25 and MiXCR to the public reads, then kept only in-frame beta chains. Under each unique CDR3 protein, matching rows form one entry showing the most common genes and DNA. These V and J calls are TCRdb output, not the study's own analysis. This sample is represented by around 700,000 distinct CDR3 sequences; about 60% of them were singletons. The top ten clonotypes cover about 11% of the sample.

Measured from the cysteine to the phenylalanine, the CDR3 is 17 residues long. The sequence is cut down to CDR3 DNA, 51 bases in frame from base 1. CDR1 and CDR2, looked up from the germline V gene, are SGHDN and FVKESK. Ends trimmed: V by 1 base, J by 1 base; bases unmatched to a gene: 8. The V and J genes are TRBV14 and TRBJ2-3, with 7 bases aligning to TRBD1. The receptor was derived from a girl aged 2-9 years with multiple sclerosis. Material: blood. The DNA is TGTGCCAGCAGCCAAGGACAGGGCTACGTTCGCACAGATACGCAGTATTTT. This translates into CASSQGQGYVRTDTQYF.